This T cell receptor beta chain originates from a study of cytomegalovirus exposure and HLA in healthy donors. With 60 Vbeta and 13 Jbeta primers, the PCR was carried out. Per the original data handling: In a later analysis, 80 million or so unique TCR beta chains included roughly 11 million shared by two or more donors. Assay used: immunoSEQ multiplex PCR; TCRdb lists only in-frame clones, some missing. That table furnishes V, J and clone size, whereas the DNA furnished D and trimming. Here the sample spans about 73,000 clones, roughly 82% being singletons. Broader study findings: Several of the most significant clusters appeared, in a later analysis, to be linked to common viral pathogens. In an earlier analysis, in approximately 630 donors, most V segments appeared productive either ~87% or ~30% of the time.

Deletions cut 5 bases from V and 4 bases from J, with 11 bases between. Germline V lookup: CDR1 MNHEY, CDR2 SVGAGI. The CDR3 extends over 13 amino acids. For this clone: Its antigen is currently unknown.

All donors participated as healthy donors of bone marrow. V usage is TRBV6-5 and J usage is TRBJ1-1; D is ambiguous. The sequence derives from a man between 65 and 85 years old in good health and CMV-seronegative. Sequencing was carried out using PBMCs. CDR3 DNA sequence: TGTGCCAGCAGTAAGGAGTTCGGCACTGAAGCTTTCTTT. The encoded protein is CASSKEFGTEAFF.